This is a list of T cell receptor beta chains from one sample in a study of T cells after posttransplantation cyclophosphamide. Sequencing used immunoSEQ multiplex PCR; TCRdb keeps in-frame clones, though not all of them. The data contain about 47,000 clones, 90% to 95% of them seen just once; the ten biggest clones take up about 3.1%. Sequencing used PBMCs. The receptors were gathered from a woman in her 30s in good health and a related stem cell transplant donor. CDR3s leave out the opening cysteine and the closing phenylalanine or tryptophan. Each record gives: CDR3 protein, V gene, J gene.

cdr3_aa: ASSPDRGEAF
v_call: TRBV11-1
j_call: TRBJ1-1

cdr3_aa: ACNSGVGNYGYT
v_call: TRBV30
j_call: TRBJ1-2

cdr3_aa: ASRAPSSGGAREQY
v_call: TRBV6-6
j_call: TRBJ2-7

cdr3_aa: ASRNPGQHQPQH
v_call: TRBV6-1
j_call: TRBJ1-5

cdr3_aa: ASSQDLTPWGYT
v_call: TRBV14
j_call: TRBJ1-2

cdr3_aa: ASSQEFRGTDTQY
v_call: TRBV4-1
j_call: TRBJ2-3

cdr3_aa: ASSYSAPSNQAF
v_call: TRBV6-5
j_call: TRBJ1-1

cdr3_aa: ASRQGYGGYT
v_call: TRBV27
j_call: TRBJ1-2

cdr3_aa: ASRKRNTGELF
v_call: TRBV7-9
j_call: TRBJ2-2

cdr3_aa: ASSTGQHTGELF
v_call: TRBV2
j_call: TRBJ2-2

cdr3_aa: ASRTRGLVDEKLF
v_call: TRBV19
j_call: TRBJ1-4

cdr3_aa: ASSTGLEWDTQY
v_call: TRBV6-1
j_call: TRBJ2-3

cdr3_aa: ASSPWRGGNQNTEAF
v_call: TRBV13
j_call: TRBJ1-1

cdr3_aa: ASSLGRGRDYGYT
v_call: TRBV4-3
j_call: TRBJ1-2

cdr3_aa: ASSFDRGGQPQH
v_call: TRBV7-2
j_call: TRBJ1-5